What follows are 13 T cell receptor beta chains derived from one specimen sequenced in a study of cytomegalovirus exposure and HLA in healthy donors. The PCR employed 60 Vbeta primers together with 13 Jbeta primers. Some clones are missing from TCRdb's copy, which holds only in-frame ones; the method was immunoSEQ multiplex PCR. The table shows fewer than 150,000 clones, with approximately 67% occurring only once. Specimen: PBMCs. Every receptor here comes from a man aged 18 to 30 in good health and CMV-seropositive.

This chain uses TRBV27 with TRBJ1-2, with D possibly TRBD1 on 5 matching bases. Germline V gives CDR1 MNHEY, CDR2 SMNVEV (reference sequence). The CDR3 has 13 amino acids. The V and J ends lost 3 bases and 8 bases respectively, with 13 bases between them. In DNA form, the CDR3 reads TGTGCCAGCAGTTTCGATATCCGGGGGGGCTACACCTTC. It translates to CASSFDIRGGYTF.

The chain couples TRBV7-9 to TRBJ2-5, with a tentative D call TRBD2 (6 bases). Germline-derived CDR1 and CDR2 are SEHNR and FQNEAQ (reference sequence). V was trimmed by 5 bases and J by 7 bases, leaving 14 bases between them. The CDR3 length is 13 residues. The CDR3 DNA reads TGTGCCAGCAGCACCCCGGGACTTGTGACCCAGTACTTC. Protein sequence: CASSTPGLVTQYF. The complete variable domain, with remaining parts taken from reference TRBV7-9 and TRBJ2-5, reads DTGVSQNPRHKITKRGQNVTFRCDPISEHNRLYWYRQTLGQGPEFLTYFQNEAQLEKSRLLSDRFSAERPKGSFSTLEIQRTEQGDSAMYLCASSTPGLVTQYFGPGTRLLVL.

This rearrangement joins TRBV1 to TRBJ2-7; the table's D call TRBD2 went unverified against the DNA. TRBV1 is noted as a pseudogene. The CDR3 has 17 amino acids. Here the CDR3 DNA reads TGCGCGGCTGGGATAGCGGGGGTCCGGTTCGCCCTCTACGAGCAGTACTTC. Translating it yields CAAGIAGVRFALYEQYF.

V gene TRBV28 combines with J gene TRBJ2-7, with D perhaps matching TRBD1 (5 bases). The CDR3 is made up of 13 amino acids. Germline V gives CDR1 MDHEN, CDR2 SYDVKM. The ends were cut back, 3 bases at V and 8 bases at J, with 14 bases in the middle. The CDR3 DNA reads TGTGCCAGCAGTTTTCGACAGTCCGCCAAGCAGTACGTC. It yields the protein CASSFRQSAKQYV.

The V gene is TRBV5-6, the J gene TRBJ2-1; D is perhaps TRBD2 (5 bases). The germline gives CDR1 SGHDT, CDR2 YYEEEE. The V end lost 0 bases, the J end lost 3 bases, and 13 bases lay between the germline ends. The CDR3 is 16 residues long. The CDR3 coding sequence is TGTGCCAGCAGCTTGGGGCCGGAACTAGGCTACAATGAGCAGTTCTTC. It is translated as CASSLGPELGYNEQFF. The entire variable domain, with the rest obtained from reference TRBV5-6 and TRBJ2-1, is as follows: DAGVTQSPTHLIKTRGQQVTLRCSPKSGHDTVSWYQQALGQGPQFIFQYYEEEERQRGNFPDRFSGHQFPNYSSELNVNALLLGDSALYLCASSLGPELGYNEQFFGPGTRLTVL.

CDR3 residues: CSVRHRVEEQYF. CDR3 DNA: TGCAGCGTTCGGCACAGGGTTGAAGAGCAGTACTTC. The rearrangement joins TRBV29-1 to TRBJ2-7, with TRBD1 as a possible D gene (6 bases). CDR3 size: 12 residues. The V and J ends lost 5 bases and 7 bases respectively, with 15 bases between them. CDR1 is SQVTM and CDR2 is ANQGSEA in the germline V gene.

The chain recombines TRBV23-1 with TRBJ2-7; 7 bases align to TRBD2. TRBV23-1 is an open reading frame whose function is uncertain. V was clipped by 3 bases and J by 3 bases; unmatched bases: 26. The CDR3 has 21 amino acids. The DNA for the CDR3 is TGCGCCAGCAGTCACACACCGCCATCCCGATGGGGGGGAGCGGTCTGCTACGAGCAGTACTTC. Translating gives CASSHTPPSRWGGAVCYEQYF.

The chain is built from TRBV5-5 and TRBJ1-2, with D uncertain. The CDR3 is 15 amino acids. V lost 4 bases to trimming and J lost 7 bases, with 20 bases between them. In germline, CDR1 is SGHKS, CDR2 YYEKEE (reference sequence). CDR3 sequence (DNA): TGTGCCAGCAGCCCCTTAATGACTGACTTTTCTGGCTACACCTTC. It is translated as CASSPLMTDFSGYTF. The full variable domain, rest sourced from reference TRBV5-5 and TRBJ1-2, is DAGVTQSPTHLIKTRGQQVTLRCSPISGHKSVSWYQQVLGQGPQFIFQYYEKEERGRGNFPDRFSARQFPNYSSELNVNALLLGDSALYLCASSPLMTDFSGYTFGSGTRLTVV.

The rearrangement uses TRBV10-1 and TRBJ2-7; 7 nucleotides align to TRBD1. CDR1 is WNHNN and CDR2 is SYGVQD in the germline V gene (reference sequence). Trimming removed 5 bases from V and 4 bases from J; junction bases left unmatched: 8. CDR3 length: 14 residues. The CDR3 here is CASSQGSRGYEQYF. The CDR3 DNA is TGCGCCAGCAGTCAAGGGTCCAGGGGGTACGAGCAGTACTTC.

V and J are TRBV5-1 and TRBJ2-3, with a weak D call TRBD2 (6 bases). Trimming left V 0 bases short and J 6 bases short, with 11 bases between. Germline CDR1 SGHRS, CDR2 YFSETQ. The CDR3 is 14 residues long. The CDR3: CASSLEVAGDTQYF. The CDR3 DNA reads as TGCGCCAGCAGCTTGGAAGTTGCGGGGGATACGCAGTATTTT.

This clone turned up a few times. The gene calls are TRBV2 and TRBJ2-5; D is possibly TRBD2 (6 bases). Trimming took off 5 bases at V and 2 bases at J, with 9 bases between the two ends. The CDR3 has 13 residues. The germline CDR1 and CDR2 sequences are SNHLY and FYNNEI. In DNA form, the CDR3 reads TGTGCCAGCAGTCCGGGGGTACAAGAGACCCAGTACTTC. Translation gives CASSPGVQETQYF.

This chain uses TRBV15 with TRBJ1-2; D ambiguous. V was shortened by 3 bases and J by 8 bases, with 13 bases between the two germline ends. The CDR3 has 13 residues. The germline gives CDR1 LNHNV, CDR2 YYDKDF (reference sequence). In DNA form, the CDR3 reads TGTGCCACCAGCAGTAGCACAGCGGGGGGCTACACCTTC. Its protein product is CATSSSTAGGYTF.

This clone was detected only a few times. This chain links TRBV6-6 with TRBJ2-7; 8 nucleotides match TRBD1. In germline, CDR1 is MNHNY, CDR2 SVGAGI (reference sequence). This CDR3 has 13 residues. Unmatched junction bases numbered 5, after V lost 8 bases and J lost 2 bases. CDR3 in DNA: TGTGCCAGCGCCCGACAGGGGCCCTACGAGCAGTACTTC. Translated: CASARQGPYEQYF.